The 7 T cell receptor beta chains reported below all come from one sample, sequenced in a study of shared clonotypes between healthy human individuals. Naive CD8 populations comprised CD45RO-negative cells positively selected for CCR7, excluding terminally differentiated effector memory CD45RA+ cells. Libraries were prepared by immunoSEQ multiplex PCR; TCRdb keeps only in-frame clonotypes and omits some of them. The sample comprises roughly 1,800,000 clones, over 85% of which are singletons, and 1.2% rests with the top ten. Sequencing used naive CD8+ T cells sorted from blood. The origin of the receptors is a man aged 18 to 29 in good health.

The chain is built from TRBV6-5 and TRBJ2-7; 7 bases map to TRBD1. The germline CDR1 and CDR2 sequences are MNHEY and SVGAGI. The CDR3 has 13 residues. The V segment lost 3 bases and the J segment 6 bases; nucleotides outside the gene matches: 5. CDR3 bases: TGTGCCAGCAGTTATAAGGCAGGGGGCGAGCAGTACTTC. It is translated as CASSYKAGGEQYF.

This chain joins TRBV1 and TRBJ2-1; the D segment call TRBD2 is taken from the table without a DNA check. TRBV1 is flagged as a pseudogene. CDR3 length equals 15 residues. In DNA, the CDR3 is TGCACCAGCAGCCTAAGACTAGCGGGGGGGCCAGGGCAGTTCTTC. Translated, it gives CTSSLRLAGGPGQFF.

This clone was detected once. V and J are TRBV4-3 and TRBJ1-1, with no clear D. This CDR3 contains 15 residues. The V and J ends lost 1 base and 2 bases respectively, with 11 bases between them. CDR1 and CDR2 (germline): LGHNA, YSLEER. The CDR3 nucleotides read TGCGCCAGCAGCCAAGTTGGACTGACAAACACTGAAGCTTTCTTT. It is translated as CASSQVGLTNTEAFF.

In DNA, the CDR3 is TGTGCCAGCAGTGAATATGCAGGAAACTATGGCTACACCTTC. Its translation: CASSEYAGNYGYTF. V is TRBV25-1 and J is TRBJ1-2; the D is unclear. This CDR3 has 14 amino acids. V was cut by 0 bases and J by 2 bases, with 7 bases left in between. Looked up from germline, CDR1 is MGHDK and CDR2 is SYGVNS.

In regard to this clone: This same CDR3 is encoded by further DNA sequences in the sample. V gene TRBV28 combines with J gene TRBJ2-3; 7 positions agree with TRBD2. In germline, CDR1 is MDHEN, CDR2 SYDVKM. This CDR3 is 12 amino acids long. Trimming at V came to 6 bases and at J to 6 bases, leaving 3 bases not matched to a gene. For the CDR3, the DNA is TGTGCCAGCAGGGGGGGGACGGATACGCAGTATTTT. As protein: CASRGGTDTQYF. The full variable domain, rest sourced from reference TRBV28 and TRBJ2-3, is DVKVTQSSRYLVKRTGEKVFLECVQDMDHENMFWYRQDPGLGLRLIYFSYDVKMKEKGDIPEGYSVSREKKERFSLILESASTNQTSMYLCASRGGTDTQYFGPGTRLTVL.

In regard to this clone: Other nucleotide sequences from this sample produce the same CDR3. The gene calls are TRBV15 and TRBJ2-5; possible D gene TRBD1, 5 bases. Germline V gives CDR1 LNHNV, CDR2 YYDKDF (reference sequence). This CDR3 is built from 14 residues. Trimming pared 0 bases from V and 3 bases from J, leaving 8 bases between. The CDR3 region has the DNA TGTGCCACCAGCAGAGACAGGGTGGAAGAGACCCAGTACTTC. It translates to CATSRDRVEETQYF.

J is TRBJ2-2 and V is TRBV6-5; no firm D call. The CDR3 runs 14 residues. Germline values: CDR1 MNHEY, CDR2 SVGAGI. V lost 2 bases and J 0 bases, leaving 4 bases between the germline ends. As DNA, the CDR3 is TGTGCCAGCAGTTACGCAGCGAACACCGGGGAGCTGTTTTTT. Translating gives CASSYAANTGELFF.